Each of the 23 T cell receptor beta chains below was sequenced from the same sample in a study of T cells in Graves' hyperthyroidism and ophthalmopathy. TCR beta CDR3 sequences were amplified from RNA transcripts. Using the HTBI primer set, a first-round RT-PCR was run on the TCR CDR3. TCRdb reanalysed the multiplex PCR reads using MiXCR and keeps one entry per CDR3 protein. This sample has 350,000 to 400,000 distinct CDR3 sequences, with about 19% found just once. The specimen sequenced was blood. These receptor sequences come from a woman aged 18-35 years with Graves' hyperthyroidism.

This clonotype was recorded at least ten times. The rearrangement uses TRBV28 and TRBJ1-2; D unclear. CDR3 length equals 13 residues. From germline, CDR1 is MDHEN and CDR2 SYDVKM. With 3 bases removed from V and 2 bases from J, the gap between germline ends came to 7 bases. The CDR3: CASSFDTNYGYTF. CDR3 in DNA: TGTGCCAGCAGTTTCGACACCAACTATGGCTACACCTTC.

This clonotype was seen a handful of times. The chain couples TRBV6-1 to TRBJ1-5; D unclear. CDR3 length equals 15 residues. V shed 3 bases and J shed 0 bases, with 9 bases lying between them. Germline CDR1 MNHNS, CDR2 SASEGT. The CDR3 region is CASSDRWDSNQPQHF. CDR3 sequence (DNA): TGTGCCAGCAGTGACCGATGGGATAGCAATCAGCCCCAGCATTTT.

The chain has TRBV20-1 and TRBJ1-5; TRBD1 matches at 8 bases. V was clipped by 5 bases and J by 5 bases; unmatched bases: 5. This CDR3 has 13 amino acids. From germline, CDR1 is DFQATT and CDR2 SNEGSKA (reference sequence). The CDR3 DNA is TGCAGTGCTCCAGGGGGCGCCGATCAGCCCCAGCATTTT. It encodes CSAPGGADQPQHF.

This clonotype was picked up many times. The chain employs TRBV3-1 and TRBJ2-5; tentatively, D is TRBD2 (5 bases). The CDR3 has 13 residues. The V end was cut by 1 base, the J end by 5 bases, with 8 bases between. Germline lookup yields CDR1 LGHDT and CDR2 YNNKEL (reference sequence). CDR3 amino acids: CASSQVRRETQYF. The CDR3 DNA follows: TGTGCCAGCAGCCAAGTCAGGAGGGAGACCCAGTACTTC.

The chain combines TRBV15 with TRBJ1-1; 8 bases map to TRBD1. This CDR3 region has 15 residues. Germline V lookup: CDR1 LNHNV, CDR2 YYDKDF (reference sequence). The ends lost 1 base at V and 3 bases at J; junction bases unmatched: 4. The CDR3 is CATSRAGTGYTEAFF. The CDR3 DNA reads TGTGCCACCAGCAGAGCCGGGACAGGTTACACTGAAGCTTTCTTT. Full variable domain (remainder filled in from reference TRBV15 and TRBJ1-1): DAMVIQNPRYQVTQFGKPVTLSCSQTLNHNVMYWYQQKSSQAPKLLFHYYDKDFNNEADTPDNFQSRRPNTSFCFLDIRSPGLGDTAMYLCATSRAGTGYTEAFFGQGTRLTVV.

This clonotype was detected ten times or more. The gene calls are TRBV6-1 and TRBJ2-7; weak D call: TRBD2 (6 bases). In germline, CDR1 is MNHNS, CDR2 SASEGT. V shed 2 bases and J shed 5 bases, with 7 bases lying between them. The CDR3 loop spans 12 amino acids. The CDR3: CASSEWGDEQYF. The CDR3 DNA reads TGTGCCAGCAGTGAATGGGGGGACGAGCAGTACTTC.

There are many counts of this clonotype. The chain is built from TRBV2 and TRBJ1-2, with 7 bases identical to TRBD1. CDR3 length: 14 amino acids. Germline CDR1 is SNHLY and CDR2 is FYNNEI. Trimming took 7 bases from V and 2 from J; bases not matched to a gene: 7. In nucleotides, the CDR3 is TGTGCCAGCAAACAGGGGTCTGACAACTATGGCTACACCTTC. It is translated as CASKQGSDNYGYTF.

V is TRBV6-5 and J is TRBJ1-2, with D unclear. This CDR3 comprises 16 residues. Germline V lookup: CDR1 MNHEY, CDR2 SVGAGI. V lost 0 bases and J 5 bases, leaving 16 bases between the germline ends. The chain's CDR3 is CASSYSFSRPGYGYTF. The CDR3 coding sequence is TGTGCCAGCAGTTACTCGTTCAGTCGACCCGGGTATGGCTACACCTTC.

Only a few counts were recorded for this clonotype. The chain is built from TRBV20-1 and TRBJ1-4; D ambiguous. Trimming shortened V by 3 bases and J by 0 bases, and 14 bases separated the two germline ends. The length of the CDR3 is 16 residues. CDR1 and CDR2 (germline): DFQATT, SNEGSKA (reference sequence). CDR3 nucleotide sequence: TGCAGTGCTAGCCAGGCCGAACTTGCAACTAATGAAAAACTGTTTTTT. Translation: CSASQAELATNEKLFF.

Details on this clonotype: This may arise from a read error, as a much more abundant clone is one base away. V usage is TRBV28 and J usage is TRBJ2-7; 9 bases map to TRBD1. Unmatched junction bases numbered 6, after V lost 4 bases and J lost 2 bases. CDR1 and CDR2 (germline): MDHEN, SYDVKM. This CDR3 has 15 amino acids. The CDR3 coding sequence is TGTGCCAGCAGTTCCCCGGGACAGGGACCCTACGAGCAGTACTTC. This translates into CASSSPGQGPYEQYF.

This clonotype was counted ten times or more. V gene TRBV12-3 or TRBV12-4 combines with J gene TRBJ1-2, with 9 bases lining up with TRBD1. Trimming cost V 5 bases and J 7 bases; bases outside gene matches: 20. CDR3 length: 18 residues. CDR3 in amino acids: CASSPRVKWNRGQSGYTF. CDR3 DNA sequence: TGTGCCAGCAGTCCGAGGGTTAAATGGAACAGGGGGCAGAGTGGCTACACCTTC.

This clonotype was detected ten times or more. This chain joins TRBV28 and TRBJ2-6; D remains unclear. There are 13 residues in the CDR3. V was pared by 6 bases and J by 4 bases, with 7 bases between. Germline V gene sequence: CDR1 MDHEN, CDR2 SYDVKM. The CDR3 DNA reads as TGTGCCAGCAGCATGGGGGGGGCCAACGTCCTGACTTTC. Translating gives CASSMGGANVLTF.

This clonotype was found many times. This chain connects TRBV6-1 to TRBJ2-6; D is unresolved. Germline V gene data show CDR1 as MNHNS and CDR2 as SASEGT. This CDR3 comprises 15 residues. The V gene lost 0 bases and the J gene lost 4 bases, with 7 bases spanning the gap. The CDR3 DNA is TGTGCCAGCAGTGAAGCGGGTTTGGGGGCCAACGTCCTGACTTTC. Translating gives CASSEAGLGANVLTF.

This clonotype has at least ten counts. A read error may account for a junction end that differs from germline. The V and J genes are TRBV20-1 and TRBJ1-2; D is possibly TRBD1 (5 bases). Germline-derived CDR1 and CDR2 are DFQATT and SNEGSKA (reference sequence). The CDR3 runs 13 residues. In DNA, the CDR3 is TGCAGTGCTGGAGATAGGGGCTTATATGGCTACACCTTC. Encoded protein: CSAGDRGLYGYTF.

This clonotype has at least ten counts. The chain employs TRBV24-1 and TRBJ2-2; 8 bases match TRBD1. Per germline, CDR1 KGHDR and CDR2 SFDVKD. The junction had 3 bases not matched to a gene; V was cut back by 4 bases and J by 6 bases. This CDR3 comprises 14 residues. The CDR3 nucleotides read TGTGCCACCAGTGACGCACAGGGGGCCGGGGAGCTGTTTTTT. Translating gives CATSDAQGAGELFF.

This clonotype was observed many times. The rearrangement links TRBV20-1 to TRBJ1-5; 7 positions match TRBD1. CDR3 length: 19 amino acids. Germline assignment: CDR1 DFQATT and CDR2 SNEGSKA (reference sequence). J gave up 0 bases and V 3 bases, and 17 bases lay outside the gene matches. The CDR3, as DNA: TGCAGTGCTAGGTTTAGGGGGCGCGGGCCTGGAATTAGCAATCAGCCCCAGCATTTT. Amino acid sequence: CSARFRGRGPGISNQPQHF.

This clonotype has a count of ten or more. The chain joins TRBV28 to TRBJ1-2, with 7 bases fitting TRBD1. The V and J ends lost 5 bases and 4 bases, in that order; junction bases with no gene match: 4. The CDR3 has 13 amino acids. CDR1 MDHEN and CDR2 SYDVKM come from the germline V gene. The CDR3 bases are TGTGCCAGCAGTAAGGGGACAGCCTATGGCTACACCTTC. This translates into CASSKGTAYGYTF.

This clonotype was observed at least ten times. The chain recombines TRBV15 with TRBJ2-7; 10 nucleotides agree with TRBD2. The CDR3 covers 15 residues. Germline V gives CDR1 LNHNV, CDR2 YYDKDF (reference sequence). Unmatched junction bases numbered 6, after V lost 2 bases and J lost 5 bases. The DNA for the CDR3 is TGTGCCACCAGCAGACCCCGGACTAGCGGTGACGAGCAGTACTTC. Protein: CATSRPRTSGDEQYF.

This clonotype has at least ten counts. The rearrangement uses TRBV6-4 and TRBJ2-5; no clear D. The CDR3 totals 10 residues. From germline, CDR1 is MRHNA and CDR2 SNTAGT. V dropped 7 bases and J dropped 4 bases, with 4 bases sitting between them. Written as DNA, the CDR3 is TGTGCCAGCATGACAGAGACCCAGTACTTC. This encodes CASMTETQYF.

This clonotype turned up a few times. V and J are TRBV20-1 and TRBJ2-2, with D uncertain. With 5 bases removed from V and 0 bases from J, the gap between germline ends came to 7 bases. Germline V gene lookup returns CDR1 DFQATT and CDR2 SNEGSKA (reference sequence). The CDR3 totals 13 residues. The CDR3 nucleotides read TGCAGTGCTCGTCGACCGAACACCGGGGAGCTGTTTTTT. Amino acid sequence: CSARRPNTGELFF.

This clonotype was recorded at least ten times. The V call is TRBV6-2 or TRBV6-3, the J call TRBJ1-1; D uncertain. The CDR3 spans 14 residues. The V end was cut by 5 bases, the J end by 11 bases, with 21 bases between. The germline V gene has CDR1 MNHEY and CDR2 SVGEGT. DNA of the CDR3: TGTGCCAGCAGTCACCCGGCAGGCTATATTTGGGCTTTCTTT. This translates into CASSHPAGYIWAFF.

This clonotype came up many times. CDR3 in DNA: TGTGCCAGCAGTGAAGAAGGTAGTGGGTCCGAAAGCGAGCAGTACTTC. It codes for CASSEEGSGSESEQYF. V and J are TRBV6-1 and TRBJ2-7, with D uncertain. Germline assignment: CDR1 MNHNS and CDR2 SASEGT. The CDR3 totals 16 residues. Trimming left V 1 base short and J 6 bases short, with 19 bases between.

This clonotype has ten or more counts. V gene TRBV30 combines with J gene TRBJ1-1, with 7 nucleotides matching TRBD1. The ends lost 5 bases at V and 4 bases at J; junction bases unmatched: 10. CDR1 is GTSNPN, CDR2 SVGIG, per germline (reference sequence). CDR3 length: 14 amino acids. The chain's CDR3 is CAWAEGALGTEAFF. CDR3 coding DNA: TGTGCCTGGGCCGAGGGGGCGCTGGGCACTGAAGCTTTCTTT.